These 30 T cell receptor beta chains share one sample of origin, sequenced in a study of blood T cell repertoires in COVID-19. Some clones are missing from TCRdb's copy, which holds only in-frame ones; the method was immunoSEQ multiplex PCR. Of over 85,000 clones listed, about 80% were seen once; the top ten hold roughly 25%. The specimen sequenced was peripheral blood. The receptors shown here come from a man between 65 and 85 years old with acute or convalescent COVID-19.

V gene TRBV15 combines with J gene TRBJ2-3, with 10 positions matching TRBD2. This CDR3 has 16 amino acids. With V trimmed by 0 bases and J by 8 bases, 8 bases remained unmatched. The germline CDR1 and CDR2 sequences are LNHNV and YYDKDF (reference sequence). The CDR3 spells CATSRDVAGGWSTQYF. The CDR3 coding sequence is TGTGCCACCAGCAGAGATGTAGCGGGAGGCTGGAGTACGCAGTATTTT. Together with reference TRBV15 and TRBJ2-3, the CDR3 gives the full variable domain: DAMVIQNPRYQVTQFGKPVTLSCSQTLNHNVMYWYQQKSSQAPKLLFHYYDKDFNNEADTPDNFQSRRPNTSFCFLDIRSPGLGDTAMYLCATSRDVAGGWSTQYFGPGTRLTVL.

The gene calls are TRBV28 and TRBJ1-5; the D gene is possibly TRBD1 (5 bases). The germline CDR1 and CDR2 sequences are MDHEN and SYDVKM. This CDR3 contains 15 residues. V was cut by 3 bases and J by 6 bases, with 15 bases left in between. The CDR3 loop is CASSFPPGWSQPQHF. The CDR3 coding sequence is TGTGCCAGCAGTTTCCCCCCAGGGTGGAGTCAGCCCCAGCATTTT. Using reference TRBV28 and TRBJ1-5 for the parts outside the CDR3, the full variable domain is DVKVTQSSRYLVKRTGEKVFLECVQDMDHENMFWYRQDPGLGLRLIYFSYDVKMKEKGDIPEGYSVSREKKERFSLILESASTNQTSMYLCASSFPPGWSQPQHFGDGTRLSIL.

This clone has a handful of counts. The chain links TRBV9 to TRBJ2-1, with 8 nucleotides matching TRBD2. V trimming: 0 bases; J trimming: 1 base; junction bases outside the gene matches: 3. The CDR3 has 16 residues. Germline loops: CDR1 SGDLS, CDR2 YYNGEE. CDR3: CASSVDPSGSYNEQFF. The CDR3 DNA follows: TGTGCCAGCAGCGTAGATCCTAGCGGGTCCTACAATGAGCAGTTCTTC.

The gene calls are TRBV18 and TRBJ2-3; TRBD2 agrees at 14 bases. The CDR3 covers 17 residues. Germline-derived CDR1 and CDR2 are KGHSH and LQKENI. J lost 1 base, V lost 3 bases, and 3 bases had no gene match. The DNA for the CDR3 is TGTGCCAGCTCACCCCCGGGACTAGCGGGGGGCACAGATACGCAGTATTTT. Protein product: CASSPPGLAGGTDTQYF.

The V gene is TRBV5-8, the J gene TRBJ2-3, with 11 bases fitting TRBD2. The J segment lost 2 bases and the V segment lost 0 bases, leaving 5 bases of the junction unmatched. The V gene's germline CDR1 is SGHTS and CDR2 YDEGEE. The CDR3 runs 17 residues. CDR3 nucleotide sequence: TGTGCCAGCAGCTTGGCCACTAGCGGGGGATACACAGATACGCAGTATTTT. Residues: CASSLATSGGYTDTQYF.

The chain uses TRBV5-1 and TRBJ1-6; 11 bases are shared with TRBD1. Germline V gene lookup returns CDR1 SGHRS and CDR2 YFSETQ. Trimming at V came to 4 bases and at J to 9 bases, leaving 6 bases not matched to a gene. This CDR3 is 15 amino acids long. The CDR3 region has the DNA TGCGCCAGCAGCGGGCCTGGGACAGGGGGTTCACCCCTCCACTTT. Translating it yields CASSGPGTGGSPLHF.

This chain links TRBV7-6 with TRBJ2-1; 9 nucleotides line up with TRBD2. The V gene end was trimmed by 4 bases and the J gene end by 1 base; junction bases not matched to a gene: 8. The germline V gene encodes CDR1 SGHVS and CDR2 FNYEAQ. The CDR3 extends over 17 amino acids. CDR3 residues: CASSSRVAGGSYNEQFF. In nucleotides, the CDR3 is TGTGCCAGCAGCTCGCGGGTGGCGGGAGGGTCCTACAATGAGCAGTTCTTC.

This clone was detected only a few times. V gene TRBV7-2 combines with J gene TRBJ2-1; 7 positions agree with TRBD2. Germline V CDR1 and CDR2: SGHTA, FQGNSA. Trimming took 5 bases from V and 6 from J; bases not matched to a gene: 13. This CDR3 region has 16 residues. DNA for the CDR3: TGTGCCAGCAGCCTGGGAGCGGGAATCCTCCTCAATGAGCAGTTCTTC. Amino acids: CASSLGAGILLNEQFF.

This clone was recorded once. The rearrangement joins TRBV6-5 to TRBJ2-7, with D uncertain. This CDR3 region has 11 residues. The V end lost 5 bases, the J end lost 4 bases, and 6 bases lay between the germline ends. Germline V gives CDR1 MNHEY, CDR2 SVGAGI. CDR3 protein: CASSLLYEQYF. The CDR3 nucleotides are TGTGCCAGCAGTCTACTATACGAGCAGTACTTC.

V usage is TRBV9 and J usage is TRBJ2-7; 13 nucleotides agree with TRBD2. V lost 7 bases to trimming and J lost 5 bases; unmatched junction nucleotides: 9. This CDR3 has 15 residues. Germline values: CDR1 SGDLS, CDR2 YYNGEE. This chain's CDR3 is CASAPGLAGVHEQYF. DNA for the CDR3: TGTGCCAGCGCCCCTGGACTAGCGGGAGTCCACGAGCAGTACTTC.

The J gene is TRBJ2-3, the V gene TRBV19; 7 bases agree with TRBD1. V was clipped by 9 bases and J by 0 bases; unmatched bases: 18. The CDR3 totals 18 residues. Germline CDR1 LNHDA, CDR2 SQIVND (reference sequence). The CDR3 loop is CARNKTGKKFVSTDTQYF. The CDR3 nucleotides read TGTGCCAGGAACAAGACAGGGAAAAAGTTTGTCAGCACAGATACGCAGTATTTT.

The chain couples TRBV28 to TRBJ1-5; no clear D gene. Trimming stripped 3 bases from V and 5 bases from J, with 14 bases between. The germline gives CDR1 MDHEN, CDR2 SYDVKM. The CDR3 has 15 residues. CDR3 region: CASSLGGLIDQPQHF. CDR3 nucleotide sequence: TGTGCCAGCAGTTTGGGAGGGTTGATAGATCAGCCCCAGCATTTT.

The chain uses TRBV2 and TRBJ2-4, with no clear D. The CDR3 contains 14 residues. CDR1 is SNHLY, CDR2 FYNNEI, per germline. V was pared by 4 bases and J by 8 bases, with 15 bases between. CDR3 DNA sequence: TGTGCCAGCAGTGTACAGACGACCGATGACATTCAGTACTTC. This translates into CASSVQTTDDIQYF.

The chain links TRBV28 to TRBJ2-1, with 10 bases that match TRBD2. CDR1 and CDR2 (germline): MDHEN, SYDVKM. Losses at the gene ends were 8 bases for V and 3 bases for J; bases not matched to a gene: 7. The CDR3 length is 15 residues. CDR3 protein: CASVPTSGIYNEQFF. For the CDR3, the DNA is TGTGCCAGCGTTCCTACTAGCGGGATCTACAATGAGCAGTTCTTC.

This clone was found once. This rearrangement joins TRBV27 to TRBJ2-6; maybe TRBD1 (6 bases). The CDR3 is 17 residues long. V was pared by 5 bases and J by 0 bases, with 14 bases between. Per germline, CDR1 MNHEY and CDR2 SMNVEV (reference sequence). The CDR3 loop is CASSVSGTNSGANVLTF. DNA for the CDR3: TGTGCCAGCAGTGTCTCCGGGACAAACTCTGGGGCCAACGTCCTGACTTTC.

This clone was found once. This chain connects TRBV2 to TRBJ1-1, with no clear D. V shed 6 bases and J shed 4 bases, with 12 bases lying between them. The CDR3 length is 13 residues. The germline V gene has CDR1 SNHLY and CDR2 FYNNEI. The CDR3 sequence: CASRSEGSTEAFF. The CDR3 nucleotides are TGTGCCAGCAGGTCGGAGGGTTCCACTGAAGCTTTCTTT.

The rearrangement joins TRBV5-6 to TRBJ2-3; D possibly corresponds to TRBD2 (6 bases). The CDR3 is 14 residues long. Germline CDR1 and CDR2: SGHDT and YYEEEE. The V gene lost 2 bases and the J gene lost 6 bases, with 13 bases spanning the gap. The CDR3 sequence: CASSFGLAPDTQYF. For the CDR3, the DNA is TGTGCCAGCAGCTTTGGGCTAGCGCCCGATACGCAGTATTTT.

J is TRBJ2-4 and V is TRBV4-2, with 7 bases matching TRBD2. Germline V CDR1 and CDR2: LGHNA, YNFKEQ. The CDR3 spans 14 residues. The V gene end was trimmed by 0 bases and the J gene end by 5 bases; junction bases not matched to a gene: 1. The CDR3 region is CASSQEGLENIQYF. The CDR3 DNA reads TGTGCCAGCAGCCAAGAAGGACTAGAAAACATTCAGTACTTC.

The chain is built from TRBV10-3 and TRBJ2-7, with 11 positions matching TRBD2. The V and J ends lost 10 bases and 3 bases, in that order; junction bases with no gene match: 11. The CDR3 runs to 15 residues. Germline V CDR1 and CDR2: ENHRY, SYGVKD. The CDR3 reads CASHPTSGVHYEQYF. As DNA, the CDR3 is TGTGCCAGCCACCCGACTAGCGGGGTGCACTACGAGCAGTACTTC.

The chain links TRBV27 to TRBJ2-3; 7 bases match TRBD2. The V segment lost 3 bases and the J segment 5 bases; nucleotides outside the gene matches: 5. This CDR3 region has 14 residues. Per germline, CDR1 MNHEY and CDR2 SMNVEV (reference sequence). The CDR3 loop reads CASSLGGRGDTQYF. CDR3 coding DNA: TGTGCCAGCAGTTTGGGCGGGAGAGGAGATACGCAGTATTTT.

The rearrangement uses TRBV5-1 and TRBJ2-5; 11 bases agree with TRBD2. With V trimmed by 4 bases and J by 4 bases, 12 bases remained unmatched. The CDR3 sequence is 17 residues long. From germline, CDR1 is SGHRS and CDR2 YFSETQ. The CDR3 spells CASSPGQLLAGGETQYF. CDR3 in DNA: TGCGCCAGCAGCCCGGGACAGCTCCTAGCGGGAGGAGAGACCCAGTACTTC.

The chain recombines TRBV27 with TRBJ2-7, with 8 bases identical to TRBD1. The V segment lost 7 bases and the J segment 12 bases; nucleotides outside the gene matches: 8. Germline V gene data show CDR1 as MNHEY and CDR2 as SMNVEV (reference sequence). This CDR3 comprises 11 residues. The CDR3 bases are TGTGCCAGCATAGGACAAGGGACAGGGTACTTC. This encodes CASIGQGTGYF.

V is TRBV7-2 and J is TRBJ1-2; tentative D call: TRBD1 (5 bases). CDR3 size: 13 residues. V was cut by 5 bases and J by 5 bases, with 12 bases left in between. Per germline, CDR1 SGHTA and CDR2 FQGNSA. Written as DNA, the CDR3 is TGTGCCAGCAGCGCAGACAGCTATTATGGCTACACCTTC. It is translated as CASSADSYYGYTF.

The rearrangement links TRBV7-2 to TRBJ2-1; TRBD1 aligns across 8 bases. V shed 3 bases, J shed 0 bases, and the junction held 1 base outside the gene matches. The CDR3 contains 15 residues. Germline V CDR1 and CDR2: SGHTA, FQGNSA. The chain's CDR3 is CASSFTGGSYNEQFF. CDR3 DNA: TGTGCCAGCAGCTTTACAGGGGGCTCCTACAATGAGCAGTTCTTC.

The V and J genes are TRBV7-2 and TRBJ2-4; D perhaps matches TRBD1 (6 bases). The V and J ends lost 5 bases and 8 bases respectively, with 16 bases between them. This CDR3 is 14 amino acids long. CDR1 and CDR2 (germline): SGHTA, FQGNSA. The CDR3 DNA reads TGTGCCAGCAGCCCGAGACGACAGGCCGACATTCAGTACTTC. It translates to CASSPRRQADIQYF. Combining the CDR3 with reference TRBV7-2 and TRBJ2-4 gives the whole variable domain GAGVSQSPSNKVTEKGKDVELRCDPISGHTALYWYRQSLGQGLEFLIYFQGNSAPDKSGLPSDRFSAERTGGSVSTLTIQRTQQEDSAVYLCASSPRRQADIQYFGAGTRLSVL.

The rearrangement uses TRBV2 and TRBJ2-7, with 7 bases fitting TRBD1. Germline loops: CDR1 SNHLY, CDR2 FYNNEI. V shed 2 bases, J shed 11 bases, and the junction held 6 bases outside the gene matches. The CDR3 is 12 amino acids. CDR3 residues: CASSELGGGKYF. DNA of the CDR3: TGTGCCAGCAGTGAATTAGGGGGCGGCAAGTACTTC.

This CDR3 reads CASSQDGLAGGTYEQYF. The CDR3 DNA reads TGTGCCAGCAGCCAAGATGGACTAGCGGGGGGAACCTACGAGCAGTACTTC. The V and J genes are TRBV4-2 and TRBJ2-7; 14 bases agree with TRBD2. V trimming: 0 bases; J trimming: 2 bases; junction bases outside the gene matches: 3. This CDR3 contains 17 residues. Germline CDR1 is LGHNA and CDR2 is YNFKEQ.

This clone was seen only a few times. The chain joins TRBV6-5 to TRBJ1-1; 9 bases map to TRBD1. The CDR3 totals 14 residues. V gave up 6 bases and J gave up 3 bases; unmatched junction bases: 5. Germline values: CDR1 MNHEY, CDR2 SVGAGI. The CDR3 sequence is CASRAGDRDTEAFF. The CDR3 DNA is TGTGCCAGCAGGGCCGGGGACAGGGACACTGAAGCTTTCTTT.

The V gene is TRBV30, the J gene TRBJ1-4; TRBD1 aligns across 10 bases. V trimming: 4 bases; J trimming: 8 bases; junction bases outside the gene matches: 4. This CDR3 is 13 amino acids long. Germline V gene data show CDR1 as GTSNPN and CDR2 as SVGIG (reference sequence). The CDR3 DNA reads TGTGCCTGGAAGGACAGGGGGACCGAAAAACTGTTTTTT. Protein: CAWKDRGTEKLFF.

V gene TRBV19 combines with J gene TRBJ1-5; 9 bases line up with TRBD1. The CDR3 loop spans 15 amino acids. With V trimmed by 7 bases and J by 6 bases, 10 bases remained unmatched. Looked up from germline, CDR1 is LNHDA and CDR2 is SQIVND (reference sequence). The CDR3 sequence is CASTQGQGFGQPQHF. The CDR3 DNA sequence: TGTGCCAGTACCCAGGGACAGGGCTTTGGTCAGCCCCAGCATTTT.